The next 27 T cell receptor beta chains were all read from a single sample in a study of blood T cells in healthy people across ages. Next came a second PCR, run for about 6 to 12 cycles, which used a sample-barcoded 5' primer along with a J-beta primer mix. TCRdb reanalysed the 5' RACE reads using MiXCR and keeps one entry per CDR3 protein. The data contain 1.5 million to 2 million distinct CDR3 sequences, about 50% of them singletons. Sequenced: blood. The receptors were sampled from a woman aged 40-49 years in good health.

This clonotype was counted only a few times. This sequence joins TRBV6-5 and TRBJ2-7; the D gene is possibly TRBD1 (5 bases). Trimming left V 8 bases short and J 2 bases short, with 13 bases between. Germline-derived CDR1 and CDR2 are MNHEY and SVGAGI. The CDR3 spans 13 residues. The CDR3 region is CASGTGSPYEQYF. CDR3 nucleotide sequence: TGTGCCAGCGGAACAGGTTCCCCCTACGAGCAGTACTTC.

Only a few counts were recorded for this clonotype. The chain combines TRBV7-2 with TRBJ2-7, with a weak D call TRBD1 (5 bases). The germline V gene has CDR1 SGHTA and CDR2 FQGNSA. The CDR3 is made up of 16 amino acids. Trimming pared 5 bases from V and 0 bases from J, leaving 17 bases between. CDR3 region: CASSHKGHIRSYEQYF. Here the CDR3 DNA reads TGTGCCAGCAGCCATAAGGGGCACATACGCTCCTACGAGCAGTACTTC.

The chain's CDR3 is CAGGTRVRDTQYF. CDR3 coding DNA: TGTGCCGGCGGTACGCGGGTCCGAGATACGCAGTATTTT. The rearrangement uses TRBV28 and TRBJ2-3, with a weak D call TRBD2 (5 bases). V lost 11 bases, J lost 5 bases, and 17 bases lay in between. Germline loops: CDR1 MDHEN, CDR2 SYDVKM. CDR3 length equals 13 residues.

This clonotype was counted many times. The chain has TRBV4-2 and TRBJ2-7; 9 bases align to TRBD2. The V gene end was trimmed by 0 bases and the J gene end by 2 bases; junction bases not matched to a gene: 5. The CDR3 extends over 16 amino acids. The V gene's germline CDR1 is LGHNA and CDR2 YNFKEQ. The CDR3 DNA follows: TGTGCCAGCAGCCAAGAGGCGACTAGCGGAACCTACGAGCAGTACTTC. Translated, it gives CASSQEATSGTYEQYF.

This rearrangement joins TRBV7-2 to TRBJ1-2; 9 bases match TRBD1. CDR3 length: 18 amino acids. Per the germline V gene, CDR1 is SGHTA and CDR2 is FQGNSA. The V gene end was trimmed by 6 bases and the J gene end by 5 bases; junction bases not matched to a gene: 19. For the CDR3, the DNA is TGTGCCAGCAGGGGGACCGGGACAGGGAACCCACCAAATTATGGCTACACCTTC. Its translation: CASRGTGTGNPPNYGYTF.

The V call is TRBV20-1, the J call TRBJ1-2; D not resolved. Germline V CDR1 and CDR2: DFQATT, SNEGSKA (reference sequence). V was cut by 6 bases and J by 4 bases, with 12 bases left in between. The CDR3 contains 12 residues. The chain's CDR3 is CSAPGDTYGYTF. As DNA, the CDR3 is TGCAGTGCCCCGGGAGACACCTATGGCTACACCTTC.

The chain links TRBV2 to TRBJ2-7; no firm D call. Germline CDR1 reads SNHLY; CDR2 reads FYNNEI. This CDR3 region has 16 residues. V shed 3 bases and J shed 0 bases, with 15 bases lying between them. CDR3 bases: TGTGCCAGCAGTGATTCGACGCGACCGCACTCCTACGAGCAGTACTTC. The encoded protein is CASSDSTRPHSYEQYF.

The rearrangement uses TRBV14 and TRBJ2-1, with a weak D call TRBD1 (6 bases). The CDR3 sequence is 13 residues long. The germline CDR1 and CDR2 sequences are SGHDN and FVKESK. V lost 1 base and J 12 bases, leaving 13 bases between the germline ends. The CDR3 DNA reads TGTGCCAGCAGCCAAGGGGGACATCTTGGGCAGTTCTTC. Its protein product is CASSQGGHLGQFF.

This clonotype showed up just a few times. The J gene is TRBJ2-4, the V gene TRBV7-2; 8 bases match TRBD2. V shed 5 bases and J 5 bases; nucleotides not matched to a gene: 5. The germline CDR1 and CDR2 sequences are SGHTA and FQGNSA. The CDR3 has 14 residues. The DNA for the CDR3 is TGTGCCAGCAGCGCACGGACTAGCCAAAACATTCAGTACTTC. Residues: CASSARTSQNIQYF.

This clonotype has more than one count but fewer than ten. The V call is TRBV7-9, the J call TRBJ2-7, with a weak D call TRBD2 (6 bases). Trimming left V 3 bases short and J 3 bases short, with 12 bases between. Germline V gives CDR1 SEHNR, CDR2 FQNEAQ (reference sequence). The CDR3 spans 14 residues. This CDR3 reads CASSFLEGLYEQYF. The CDR3 DNA is TGTGCCAGCAGCTTCCTGGAGGGGCTCTACGAGCAGTACTTC.

This clonotype was detected a few times. The rearrangement uses TRBV25-1 and TRBJ2-3, with TRBD2 as a possible D gene (7 bases). The germline V and J ends were trimmed by 3 bases and 5 bases, with 12 bases remaining between them. The CDR3 is 14 amino acids. Germline V CDR1 and CDR2: MGHDK, SYGVNS. The CDR3 loop is CASSEVGGQDTQYF. CDR3 DNA sequence: TGTGCCAGCAGTGAGGTCGGGGGGCAAGATACGCAGTATTTT.

The rearrangement links TRBV4-1 to TRBJ2-3; D tentatively fits TRBD1 or TRBD2 (5 bases each). V lost 5 bases, J lost 2 bases, and 17 bases lay in between. This CDR3 comprises 16 residues. The germline V gene has CDR1 MGHRA and CDR2 YSYEKL. As DNA, the CDR3 is TGCGCCAGCAGCGGGCGAACGGGACCGAACACAGATACGCAGTATTTT. As protein: CASSGRTGPNTDTQYF.

The genes are TRBV20-1 and TRBJ2-7, with no clear D. V lost 3 bases to trimming and J lost 2 bases, with 14 bases between them. In germline, CDR1 is DFQATT, CDR2 SNEGSKA (reference sequence). The CDR3 has 14 residues. The CDR3 region is CSARGGRLPYEQYF. In nucleotides, the CDR3 is TGCAGTGCTAGGGGCGGACGTCTTCCCTACGAGCAGTACTTC.

Details on this clonotype: One end of the junction does not line up with germline, which may come from a read error. The genes are TRBV12-3 or TRBV12-4 and TRBJ2-3; the D is unclear. The CDR3 sequence is 14 residues long. In DNA form, the CDR3 reads TGTGCCAGCAGTTTTGGGAATGTTGAGGATACGCGGTATTTT. Encoded protein: CASSFGNVEDTRYF.

The J gene is TRBJ2-7, the V gene TRBV4-2, with D tentatively TRBD1 or TRBD2 (5 bases each). The CDR3 length is 14 residues. From germline, CDR1 is LGHNA and CDR2 YNFKEQ. V was clipped by 4 bases and J by 2 bases, with 12 bases between them. CDR3 loop: CASSPGPTAYEQYF. The CDR3, as DNA: TGTGCCAGCAGCCCGGGACCAACGGCCTACGAGCAGTACTTC.

Comments on this clonotype: This may arise from a read error, as a much more abundant clone is one base away. The chain is built from TRBV29-1 and TRBJ2-6; either TRBD1 or TRBD2 may fit D (5 bases each). This CDR3 has 14 amino acids. Germline V gene sequence: CDR1 SQVTM, CDR2 ANQGSEA. For the CDR3, the DNA is TGCAGCGTCCGGTCAGGGACCGGGGCCAACGTCCAGACTTTC. It yields the protein CSVRSGTGANVQTF.

Written as DNA, the CDR3 is TGTGCCAGCAGCTCGGGACTAGCGGTATACAATGAGCAGTACTTC. This sequence encodes CASSSGLAVYNEQYF. The chain joins TRBV5-6 to TRBJ2-7, with 11 bases fitting TRBD2. Germline CDR1 SGHDT, CDR2 YYEEEE. The CDR3 totals 15 residues. The V segment lost 3 bases and the J segment 7 bases; nucleotides outside the gene matches: 9.

This clonotype has more than one count but fewer than ten. V and J are TRBV7-2 and TRBJ2-5; TRBD1 matches 7 bases. Germline CDR1 is SGHTA and CDR2 is FQGNSA. The V segment lost 1 base and the J segment 2 bases; nucleotides outside the gene matches: 7. The CDR3 length is 16 residues. The CDR3 nucleotides read TGTGCCAGCAGCTTAGTAATATGGGGACAGCAAGAGACCCAGTACTTC. Protein: CASSLVIWGQQETQYF.

The chain recombines TRBV29-1 with TRBJ1-2; the D gene is possibly TRBD1 (5 bases). In germline, CDR1 is SQVTM, CDR2 ANQGSEA. The CDR3 loop spans 13 amino acids. The germline V and J ends were trimmed by 8 bases and 8 bases, with 21 bases remaining between them. The CDR3 DNA follows: TGCAGCACGGGAACCGGGACGCCCGGGGGCTACACCTTC. Its translation is CSTGTGTPGGYTF.

The rearrangement links TRBV4-2 to TRBJ2-7, with 7 bases lining up with TRBD2. This CDR3 has 16 amino acids. The V and J ends lost 1 base and 1 base, in that order; junction bases with no gene match: 7. Per the germline V gene, CDR1 is LGHNA and CDR2 is YNFKEQ. The CDR3 nucleotides read TGTGCCAGCAGCCAAGTTTCGGGGGGAAGGTCCTACGAGCAGTACTTC. This codes for CASSQVSGGRSYEQYF.

The chain joins TRBV28 to TRBJ2-5, with 7 positions matching TRBD1. V dropped 5 bases and J dropped 1; count of bases not matched to a gene: 7. This CDR3 is built from 15 residues. Germline CDR1 and CDR2: MDHEN and SYDVKM. CDR3 in DNA: TGTGCCAGCAGTACCGGGACAGCCGTCCAAGAGACCCAGTACTTC. Translation gives CASSTGTAVQETQYF.

For this clonotype: One end of the junction is discordant with germline, which a read error may explain. The V and J genes are TRBV9 and TRBJ2-1; 7 bases line up with TRBD2. Germline CDR1 and CDR2: SGDLS and YYNGEE. The CDR3 runs to 15 residues. The CDR3 reads CASSPLGGGYNGQFF. The CDR3 DNA is TGTGCCAGCAGCCCCTTGGGGGGGGGGTACAATGGGCAGTTCTTC. Combining the CDR3 with reference TRBV9 and TRBJ2-1 gives the whole variable domain DSGVTQTPKHLITATGQRVTLRCSPRSGDLSVYWYQQSLDQGLQFLIQYYNGEERAKGNILERFSAQQFPDLHSELNLSSLELGDSALYFCASSPLGGGYNGQFFGPGTRLTVL.

The rearrangement joins TRBV7-2 to TRBJ2-5; 7 nucleotides agree with TRBD2. This CDR3 spans 15 amino acids. The V gene's germline CDR1 is SGHTA and CDR2 FQGNSA. V shed 3 bases and J 4 bases; nucleotides not matched to a gene: 8. CDR3 bases: TGTGCCAGCAGCTTCACTAGCGTAGGTCGAGAGACCCAGTACTTC. This gives the protein CASSFTSVGRETQYF.

About this clonotype: A read error may be the cause here, since a much bigger clone is one base away. This chain uses TRBV12-3 or TRBV12-4 with TRBJ2-5; D remains ambiguous. Trimming stripped 8 bases from V and 3 bases from J, with 13 bases between. The CDR3 is 13 amino acids. CDR3 bases: TGTGCCAGCGCCCTCGCGCACGAAGAGACCCAGTACTTC. Protein sequence: CASALAHEETQYF.

The genes are TRBV12-3 or TRBV12-4 and TRBJ2-5, with D perhaps TRBD2 (5 bases). CDR3 length: 13 amino acids. With 5 bases removed from V and 9 bases from J, the gap between germline ends came to 16 bases. CDR3 residues: CASSPMGHGAQYF. DNA of the CDR3: TGTGCCAGCAGTCCTATGGGCCACGGGGCCCAGTACTTC.

This clonotype was seen more than once but under ten times. The DNA for the CDR3 is TGCAGTGCTAGACCCCTAGCGGGGGGCGGGGATACGCAGTATTTT. It yields the protein CSARPLAGGGDTQYF. The chain links TRBV20-1 to TRBJ2-3, with TRBD2 matching 11 bases. Germline V lookup: CDR1 DFQATT, CDR2 SNEGSKA (reference sequence). The CDR3 has 15 residues. V gave up 2 bases and J gave up 6 bases; unmatched junction bases: 7.

This clonotype was seen a handful of times. The chain employs TRBV2 and TRBJ2-7; D is possibly TRBD2 (5 bases). Germline loops: CDR1 SNHLY, CDR2 FYNNEI. CDR3 length: 15 residues. V gave up 0 bases and J gave up 1 base, with 10 bases separating them. This chain's CDR3 is CASSEARGGSYEQYF. The DNA of the CDR3 is TGTGCCAGCAGTGAAGCTAGAGGAGGTTCCTACGAGCAGTACTTC.